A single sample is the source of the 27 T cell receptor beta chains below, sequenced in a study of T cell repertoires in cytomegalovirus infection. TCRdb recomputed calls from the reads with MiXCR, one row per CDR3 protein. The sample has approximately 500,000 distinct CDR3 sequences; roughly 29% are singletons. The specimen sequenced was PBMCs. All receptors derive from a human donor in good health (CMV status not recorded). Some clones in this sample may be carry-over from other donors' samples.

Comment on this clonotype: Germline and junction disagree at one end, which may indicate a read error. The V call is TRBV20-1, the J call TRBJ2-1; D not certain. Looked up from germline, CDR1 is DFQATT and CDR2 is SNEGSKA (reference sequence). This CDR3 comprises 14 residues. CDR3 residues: CSASGDFSYSEQFF. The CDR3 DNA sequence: TGCAGTGCTAGCGGAGACTTTAGCTACAGTGAGCAGTTCTTC.

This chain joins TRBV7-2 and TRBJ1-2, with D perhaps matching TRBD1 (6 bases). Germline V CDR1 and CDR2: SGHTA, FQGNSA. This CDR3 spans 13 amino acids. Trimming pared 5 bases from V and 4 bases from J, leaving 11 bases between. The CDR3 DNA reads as TGTGCCAGCAGCCGACAGGAAATCTATGGCTACACCTTC. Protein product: CASSRQEIYGYTF.

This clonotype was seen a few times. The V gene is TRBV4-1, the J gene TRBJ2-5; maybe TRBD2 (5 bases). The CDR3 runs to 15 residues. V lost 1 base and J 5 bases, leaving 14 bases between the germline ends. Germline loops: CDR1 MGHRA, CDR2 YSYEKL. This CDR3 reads CASSQGEGLTETQYF. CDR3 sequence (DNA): TGCGCCAGCAGCCAAGGAGAGGGTCTTACGGAGACCCAGTACTTC.

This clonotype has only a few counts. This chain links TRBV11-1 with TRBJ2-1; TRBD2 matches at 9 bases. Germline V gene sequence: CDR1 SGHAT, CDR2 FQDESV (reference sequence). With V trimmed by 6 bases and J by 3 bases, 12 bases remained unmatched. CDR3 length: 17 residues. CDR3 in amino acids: CASSSRGSGRFYNEQFF. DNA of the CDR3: TGTGCCAGCAGTTCACGGGGGAGCGGGAGGTTCTACAATGAGCAGTTCTTC.

The CDR3 here is CASSYPSGSGPGELFF. The CDR3 DNA sequence: TGTGCCAGCAGCTACCCCAGCGGGAGTGGACCCGGGGAGCTGTTTTTT. The genes are TRBV7-2 and TRBJ2-2; 8 nucleotides agree with TRBD2. Trimming cost V 4 bases and J 6 bases; bases outside gene matches: 10. The germline V gene has CDR1 SGHTA and CDR2 FQGNSA. The CDR3 is made up of 16 amino acids.

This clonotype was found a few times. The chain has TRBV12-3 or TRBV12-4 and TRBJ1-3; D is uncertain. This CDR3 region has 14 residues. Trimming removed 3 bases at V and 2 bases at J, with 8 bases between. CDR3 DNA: TGTGCCAGCAGTTTTTGGGGAGCTGGAAACACCATATATTTT. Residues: CASSFWGAGNTIYF.

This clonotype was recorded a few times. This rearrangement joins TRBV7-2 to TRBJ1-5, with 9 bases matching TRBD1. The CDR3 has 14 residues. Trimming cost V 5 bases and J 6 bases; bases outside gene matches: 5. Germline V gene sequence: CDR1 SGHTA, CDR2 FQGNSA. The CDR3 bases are TGTGCCAGCAGCCCGGGGACAGGGCTTCAGCCCCAGCATTTT. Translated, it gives CASSPGTGLQPQHF.

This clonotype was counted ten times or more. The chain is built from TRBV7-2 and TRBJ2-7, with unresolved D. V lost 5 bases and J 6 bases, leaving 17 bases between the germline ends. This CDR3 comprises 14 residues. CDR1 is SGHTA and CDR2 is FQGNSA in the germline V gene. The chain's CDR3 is CASSPTQIAAEQYF. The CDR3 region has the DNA TGTGCCAGCAGCCCCACTCAGATAGCCGCCGAGCAGTACTTC.

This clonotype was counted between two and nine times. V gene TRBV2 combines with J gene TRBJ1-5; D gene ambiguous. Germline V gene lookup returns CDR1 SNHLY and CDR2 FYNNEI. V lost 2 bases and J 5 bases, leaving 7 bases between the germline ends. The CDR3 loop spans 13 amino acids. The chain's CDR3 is CASSERVYQPQHF. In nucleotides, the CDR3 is TGTGCCAGCAGTGAACGTGTTTATCAGCCCCAGCATTTT.

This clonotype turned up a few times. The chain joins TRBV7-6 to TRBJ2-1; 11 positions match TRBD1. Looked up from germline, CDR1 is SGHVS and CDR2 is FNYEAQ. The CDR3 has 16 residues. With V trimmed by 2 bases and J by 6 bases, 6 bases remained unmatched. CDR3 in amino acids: CASSLRPGQGVNEQFF. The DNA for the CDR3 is TGTGCCAGCAGCTTAAGACCGGGACAGGGGGTCAATGAGCAGTTCTTC. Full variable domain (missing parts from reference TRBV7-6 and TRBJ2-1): GAGVSQSPRYKVTKRGQDVALRCDPISGHVSLYWYRQALGQGPEFLTYFNYEAQQDKSGLPNDRFSAERPEGSISTLTIQRTEQRDSAMYRCASSLRPGQGVNEQFFGPGTRLTVL.

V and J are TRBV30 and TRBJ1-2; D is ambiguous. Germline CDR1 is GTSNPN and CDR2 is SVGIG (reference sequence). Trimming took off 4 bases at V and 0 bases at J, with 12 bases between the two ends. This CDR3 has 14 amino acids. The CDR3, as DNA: TGTGCCTGGAACTGGGGAGCCTCTAACTATGGCTACACCTTC. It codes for CAWNWGASNYGYTF.

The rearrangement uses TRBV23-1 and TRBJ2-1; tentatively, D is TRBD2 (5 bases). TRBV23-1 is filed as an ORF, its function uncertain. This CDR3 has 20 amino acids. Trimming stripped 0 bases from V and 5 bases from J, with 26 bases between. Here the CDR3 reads CASSQSERTLSSIRDNEQFF. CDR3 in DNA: TGCGCCAGCAGTCAATCGGAAAGGACTCTCTCCAGTATTCGGGACAATGAGCAGTTCTTC.

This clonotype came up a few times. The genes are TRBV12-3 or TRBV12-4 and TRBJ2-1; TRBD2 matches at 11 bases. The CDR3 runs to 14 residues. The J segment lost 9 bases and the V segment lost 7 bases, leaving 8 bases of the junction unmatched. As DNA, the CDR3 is TGTGCCAGCAACCTACCGGGACTAGCGGTTGAGCAGTTCTTC. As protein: CASNLPGLAVEQFF.

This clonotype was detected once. The CDR3 coding sequence is TGTGCCAGCAGCGGACAGACTTCTAATCAGCCCCAGCATTTT. Its translation is CASSGQTSNQPQHF. The V gene is TRBV6-2 or TRBV6-3, the J gene TRBJ1-5; a weak D match, TRBD1 (6 bases). The CDR3 has 14 residues. Germline V lookup: CDR1 MNHEY, CDR2 SVGEGT. Trimming cost V 6 bases and J 4 bases, with 13 bases left between them.

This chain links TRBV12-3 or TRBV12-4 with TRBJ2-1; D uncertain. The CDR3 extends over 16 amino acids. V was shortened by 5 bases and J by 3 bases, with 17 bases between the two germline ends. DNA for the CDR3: TGTGCCAGCAGTCCCGCTGGGGATGGGCTCTACAATGAGCAGTTCTTC. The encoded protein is CASSPAGDGLYNEQFF.

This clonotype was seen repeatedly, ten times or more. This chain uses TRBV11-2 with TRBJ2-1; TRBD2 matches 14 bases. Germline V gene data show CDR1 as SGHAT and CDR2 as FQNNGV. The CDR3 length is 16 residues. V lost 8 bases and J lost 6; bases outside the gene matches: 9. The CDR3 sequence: CASGSGGLAGGNEQFF. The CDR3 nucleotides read TGTGCCAGCGGCTCCGGAGGACTAGCGGGAGGCAATGAGCAGTTCTTC.

The CDR3 DNA sequence: TGTGCCAGTAGTCCCAAGACAGGGTCGGGCACCGGGGAGCTGTTTTTT. Its protein is CASSPKTGSGTGELFF. J is TRBJ2-2 and V is TRBV19, with 7 bases matching TRBD1. CDR3 length: 16 residues. CDR1 is LNHDA and CDR2 is SQIVND in the germline V gene (reference sequence). With 5 bases clipped from V and 4 bases from J, the junction kept 10 bases outside the gene matches.

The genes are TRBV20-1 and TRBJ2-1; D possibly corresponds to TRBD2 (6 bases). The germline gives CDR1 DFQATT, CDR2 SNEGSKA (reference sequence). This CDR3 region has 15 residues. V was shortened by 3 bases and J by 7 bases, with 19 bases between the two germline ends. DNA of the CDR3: TGCAGTGCTAGGTTCGGGAGTTCCCTCAGGAATGAGCAGTTCTTC. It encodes CSARFGSSLRNEQFF.

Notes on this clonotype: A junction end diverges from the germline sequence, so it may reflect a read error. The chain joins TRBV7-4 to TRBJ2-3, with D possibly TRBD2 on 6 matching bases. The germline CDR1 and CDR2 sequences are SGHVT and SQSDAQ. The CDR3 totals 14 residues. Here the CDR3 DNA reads TGTGCCAGCAGCTTAGCGCAAGTGGAGGGCCGTATCGATTTT. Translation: CASSLAQVEGRIDF.

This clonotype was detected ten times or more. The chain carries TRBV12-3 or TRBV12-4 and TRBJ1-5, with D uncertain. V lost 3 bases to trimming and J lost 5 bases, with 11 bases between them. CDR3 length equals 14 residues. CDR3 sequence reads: CASSFGLRDQPQHF. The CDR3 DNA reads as TGTGCCAGCAGTTTTGGGCTGAGGGATCAGCCCCAGCATTTT.

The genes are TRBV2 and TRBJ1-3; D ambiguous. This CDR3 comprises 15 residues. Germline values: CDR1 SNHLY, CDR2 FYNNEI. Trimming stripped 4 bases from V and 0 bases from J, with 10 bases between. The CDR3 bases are TGTGCCAGCAGTGTTCACCCGAGCTCTGGAAACACCATATATTTT. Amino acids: CASSVHPSSGNTIYF. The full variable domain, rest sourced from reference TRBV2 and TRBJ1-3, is EPEVTQTPSHQVTQMGQEVILRCVPISNHLYFYWYRQILGQKVEFLVSFYNNEISEKSEIFDDQFSVERPDGSNFTLKIRSTKLEDSAMYFCASSVHPSSGNTIYFGEGSWLTVV.

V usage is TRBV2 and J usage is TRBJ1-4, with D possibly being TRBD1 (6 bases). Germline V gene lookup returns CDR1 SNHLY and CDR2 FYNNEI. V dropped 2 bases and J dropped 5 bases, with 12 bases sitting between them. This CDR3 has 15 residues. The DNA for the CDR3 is TGTGCCAGCAGTGAATATGCAGGGGACAATGAAAAACTGTTTTTT. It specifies CASSEYAGDNEKLFF.

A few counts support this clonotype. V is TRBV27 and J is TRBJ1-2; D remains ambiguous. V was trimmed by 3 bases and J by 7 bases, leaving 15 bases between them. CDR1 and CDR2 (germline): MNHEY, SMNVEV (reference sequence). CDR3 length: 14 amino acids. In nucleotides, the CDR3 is TGTGCCAGCAGTTTCCTCCGGGAGCTCGGTGGCTACACCTTC. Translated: CASSFLRELGGYTF.

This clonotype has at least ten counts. CDR3 sequence (DNA): TGTGCCAGCAGCTTAGTACGGGGTACCGCTTCTGGGGCCAACGTCCTGACTTTC. This sequence encodes CASSLVRGTASGANVLTF. The chain links TRBV7-8 to TRBJ2-6, with D perhaps matching TRBD2 (5 bases). The CDR3 runs to 18 residues. In germline, CDR1 is SGHVS, CDR2 FQNEAQ. V gave up 1 base and J gave up 1 base, with 14 bases separating them.

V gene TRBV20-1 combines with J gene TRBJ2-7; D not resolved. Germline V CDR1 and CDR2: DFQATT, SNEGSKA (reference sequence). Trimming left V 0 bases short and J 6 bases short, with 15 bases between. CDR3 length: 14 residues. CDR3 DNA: TGCAGTGCTAGAGATGCGGCGAGAGATTTCGAGCAGTACTTC. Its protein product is CSARDAARDFEQYF.

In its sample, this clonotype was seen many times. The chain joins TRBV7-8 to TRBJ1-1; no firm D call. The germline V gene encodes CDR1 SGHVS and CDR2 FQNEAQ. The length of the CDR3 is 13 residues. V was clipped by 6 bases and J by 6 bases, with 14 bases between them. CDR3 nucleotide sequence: TGTGCCAGCAGTCTTACACGAGTGGCTGAAGCTTTCTTT. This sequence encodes CASSLTRVAEAFF.

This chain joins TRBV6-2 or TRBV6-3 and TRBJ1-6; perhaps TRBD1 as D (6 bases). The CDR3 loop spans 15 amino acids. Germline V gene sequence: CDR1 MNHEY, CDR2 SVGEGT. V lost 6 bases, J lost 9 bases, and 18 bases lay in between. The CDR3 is CASRQGRASSSPLHF. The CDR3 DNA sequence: TGTGCCAGCAGACAGGGAAGAGCGAGCAGTTCACCCCTCCACTTT.